The 3 T cell receptor beta chains given below trace back to one sample, sequenced in a study of shared T cell receptors in the human thymus. Only in-frame clones appear in the TCRdb table, and some are missing; sequencing was by immunoSEQ multiplex PCR. Here the sample spans approximately 400,000 clones, more than 85% being singletons. The sequenced material came from thymocytes. Receptors were obtained from a human donor.

The chain couples TRBV27 to TRBJ1-2, with D tentatively TRBD1 (5 bases). Trimming stripped 5 bases from V and 0 bases from J, with 13 bases between. CDR3 length: 15 amino acids. CDR1 is MNHEY and CDR2 is SMNVEV in the germline V gene (reference sequence). The chain's CDR3 is CASSARDGTNYGYTF. DNA for the CDR3: TGTGCCAGCAGTGCGAGGGACGGAACTAACTATGGCTACACCTTC.

The J gene is TRBJ2-7, the V gene TRBV28; possible D gene TRBD1, 7 bases. The CDR3 spans 15 residues. Trimming pared 6 bases from V and 4 bases from J, leaving 19 bases between. CDR1 is MDHEN, CDR2 SYDVKM, per germline. The CDR3 spells CASRGARDSKYEQYF. CDR3 DNA: TGTGCCAGCAGGGGGGCGCGGGACAGCAAATACGAGCAGTACTTC.

The gene calls are TRBV7-6 and TRBJ1-2; maybe TRBD1 (6 bases). Looked up from germline, CDR1 is SGHVS and CDR2 is FNYEAQ. The CDR3 covers 15 residues. The V end lost 1 base, the J end lost 0 bases, and 9 bases lay between the germline ends. CDR3: CASSLVGGSNYGYTF. The CDR3 DNA reads TGTGCCAGCAGCTTAGTGGGGGGCTCTAACTATGGCTACACCTTC.